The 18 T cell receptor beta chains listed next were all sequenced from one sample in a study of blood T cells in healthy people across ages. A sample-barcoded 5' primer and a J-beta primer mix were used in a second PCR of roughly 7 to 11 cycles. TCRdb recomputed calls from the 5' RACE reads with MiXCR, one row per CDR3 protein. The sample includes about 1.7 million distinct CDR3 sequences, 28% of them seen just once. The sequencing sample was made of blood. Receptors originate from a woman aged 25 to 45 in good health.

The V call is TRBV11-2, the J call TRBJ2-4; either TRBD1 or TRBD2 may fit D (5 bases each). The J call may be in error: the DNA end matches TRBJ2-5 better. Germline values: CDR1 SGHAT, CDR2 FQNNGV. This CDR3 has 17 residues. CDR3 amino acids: CASSWTILVGSQETQYF. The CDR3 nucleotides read TGTGCCAGCAGCTGGACAATACTAGTGGGGAGCCAAGAGACCCAGTACTTC.

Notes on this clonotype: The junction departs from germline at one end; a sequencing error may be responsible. The CDR3 nucleotides read TGTGCCTGGAGACCAGGGACTAGCACAGGTACGCAGTATTTT. Its translation: CAWRPGTSTGTQYF. The genes are TRBV30 and TRBJ2-3; 9 bases align to TRBD2. Germline V gene sequence: CDR1 GTSNPN, CDR2 SVGIG (reference sequence). The length of the CDR3 is 14 residues.

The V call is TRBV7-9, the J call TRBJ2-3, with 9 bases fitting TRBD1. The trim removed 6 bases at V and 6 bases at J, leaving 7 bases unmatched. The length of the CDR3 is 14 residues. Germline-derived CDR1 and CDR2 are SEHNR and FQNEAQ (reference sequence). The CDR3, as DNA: TGTGCCAGCAGAGCACCACAGGGGGCGGATACGCAGTATTTT. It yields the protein CASRAPQGADTQYF.

CDR3 DNA sequence: TGTGCCAGCAGTCCCAGCGGGGGGGCCGAAGGCGAGCAGTACTTC. It is translated as CASSPSGGAEGEQYF. The chain joins TRBV28 to TRBJ2-7; 10 bases are a match to TRBD2. This CDR3 region has 15 residues. Germline assignment: CDR1 MDHEN and CDR2 SYDVKM. After removal of 5 bases from V and 6 bases from J, the junction contained 10 bases not matched to a gene. Supplemented by reference TRBV28 and TRBJ2-7, the full variable domain reads DVKVTQSSRYLVKRTGEKVFLECVQDMDHENMFWYRQDPGLGLRLIYFSYDVKMKEKGDIPEGYSVSREKKERFSLILESASTNQTSMYLCASSPSGGAEGEQYFGPGTRLTVT.

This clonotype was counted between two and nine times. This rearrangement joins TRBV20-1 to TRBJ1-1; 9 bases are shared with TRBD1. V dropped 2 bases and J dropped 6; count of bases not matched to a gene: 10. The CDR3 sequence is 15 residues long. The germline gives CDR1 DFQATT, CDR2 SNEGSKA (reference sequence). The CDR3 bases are TGCAGTGCTAGAACCTCGGGACAGGGTCTGGCTGAAGCTTTCTTT. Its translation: CSARTSGQGLAEAFF.

The CDR3 nucleotides read TGTGCCAGCTCACCCGGCAGGGAGTTGGTCAAAAACATTCAGTACTTC. Amino acids: CASSPGRELVKNIQYF. The chain employs TRBV18 and TRBJ2-4, with D possibly called TRBD1 or TRBD2 (5 bases each). The V and J ends lost 3 bases and 3 bases respectively, with 15 bases between them. Germline assignment: CDR1 KGHSH and CDR2 LQKENI. The CDR3 length is 16 residues.

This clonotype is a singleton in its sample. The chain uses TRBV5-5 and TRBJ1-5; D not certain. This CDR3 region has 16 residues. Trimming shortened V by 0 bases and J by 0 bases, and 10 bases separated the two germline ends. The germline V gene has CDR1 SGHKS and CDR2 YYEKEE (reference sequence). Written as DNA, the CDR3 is TGTGCCAGCAGCTTGGCCCCCCAAAGTAGCAATCAGCCCCAGCATTTT. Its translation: CASSLAPQSSNQPQHF.

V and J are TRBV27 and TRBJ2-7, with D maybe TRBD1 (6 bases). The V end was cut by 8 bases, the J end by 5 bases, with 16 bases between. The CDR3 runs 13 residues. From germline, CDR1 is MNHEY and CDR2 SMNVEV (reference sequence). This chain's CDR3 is CASGDGGYNEQYF. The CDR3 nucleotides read TGTGCCAGCGGCGATGGGGGCTACAACGAGCAGTACTTC.

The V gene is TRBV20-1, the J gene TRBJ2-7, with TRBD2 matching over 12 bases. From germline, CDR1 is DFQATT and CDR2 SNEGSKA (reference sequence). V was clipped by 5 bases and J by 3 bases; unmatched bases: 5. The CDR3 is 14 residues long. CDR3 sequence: CSAATSGRNYEQYF. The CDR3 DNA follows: TGCAGTGCTGCGACTAGCGGGAGAAACTACGAGCAGTACTTC.

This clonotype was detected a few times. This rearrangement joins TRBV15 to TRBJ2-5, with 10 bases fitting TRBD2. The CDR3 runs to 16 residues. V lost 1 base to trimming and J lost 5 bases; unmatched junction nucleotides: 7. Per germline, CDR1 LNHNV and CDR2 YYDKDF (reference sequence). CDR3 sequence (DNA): TGTGCCACCAGCAGAGCTCCTAGCGGGGGCCCGGAGACCCAGTACTTC. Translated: CATSRAPSGGPETQYF. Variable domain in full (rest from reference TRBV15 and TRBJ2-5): DAMVIQNPRYQVTQFGKPVTLSCSQTLNHNVMYWYQQKSSQAPKLLFHYYDKDFNNEADTPDNFQSRRPNTSFCFLDIRSPGLGDTAMYLCATSRAPSGGPETQYFGPGTRLLVL.

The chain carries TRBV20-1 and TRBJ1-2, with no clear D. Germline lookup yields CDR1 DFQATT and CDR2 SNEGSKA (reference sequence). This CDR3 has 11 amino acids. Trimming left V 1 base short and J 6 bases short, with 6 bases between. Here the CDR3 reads CSARAIDGYTF. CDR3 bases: TGCAGTGCTAGAGCGATAGATGGCTACACCTTC.

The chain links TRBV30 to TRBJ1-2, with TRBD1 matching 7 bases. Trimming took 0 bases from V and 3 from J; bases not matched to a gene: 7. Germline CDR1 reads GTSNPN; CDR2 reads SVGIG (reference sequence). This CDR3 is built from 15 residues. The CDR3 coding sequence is TGTGCCTGGAGTGTATCTGACAGGGCTTACTATGGCTACACCTTC. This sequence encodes CAWSVSDRAYYGYTF.

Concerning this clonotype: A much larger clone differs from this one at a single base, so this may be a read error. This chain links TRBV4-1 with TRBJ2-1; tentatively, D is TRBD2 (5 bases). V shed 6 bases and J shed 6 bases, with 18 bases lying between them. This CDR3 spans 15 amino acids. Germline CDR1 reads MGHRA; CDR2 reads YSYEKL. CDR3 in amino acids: CASSTGITQRNEQFF. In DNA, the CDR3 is TGCGCCAGCAGTACGGGGATCACCCAACGCAATGAGCAGTTCTTC.

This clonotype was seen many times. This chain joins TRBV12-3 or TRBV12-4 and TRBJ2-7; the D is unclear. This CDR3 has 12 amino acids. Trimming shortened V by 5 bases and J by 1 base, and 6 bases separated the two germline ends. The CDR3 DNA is TGTGCCAGCAGTCCACAGTCCTACGAGCAGTACTTC. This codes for CASSPQSYEQYF.

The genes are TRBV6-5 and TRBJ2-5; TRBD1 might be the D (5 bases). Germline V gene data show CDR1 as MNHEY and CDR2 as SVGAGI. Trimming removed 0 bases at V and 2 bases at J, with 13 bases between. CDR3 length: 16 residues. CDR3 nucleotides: TGTGCCAGCAGTTACTCGAGCAGGACACCTCAAGAGACCCAGTACTTC. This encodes CASSYSSRTPQETQYF.

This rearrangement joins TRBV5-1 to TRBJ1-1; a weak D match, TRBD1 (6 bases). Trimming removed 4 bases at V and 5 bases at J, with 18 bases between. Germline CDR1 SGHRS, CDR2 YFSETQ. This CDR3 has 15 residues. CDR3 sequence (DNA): TGCGCCAGCAGCCGGGAGACCACAGGGTTGACTGAAGCTTTCTTT. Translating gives CASSRETTGLTEAFF.

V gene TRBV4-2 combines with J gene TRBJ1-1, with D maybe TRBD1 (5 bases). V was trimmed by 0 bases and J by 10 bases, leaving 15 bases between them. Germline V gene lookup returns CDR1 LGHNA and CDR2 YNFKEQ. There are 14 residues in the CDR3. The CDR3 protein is CASSQDVDTGRAFF. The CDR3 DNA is TGTGCCAGCAGCCAAGATGTGGACACCGGTCGAGCTTTCTTT.

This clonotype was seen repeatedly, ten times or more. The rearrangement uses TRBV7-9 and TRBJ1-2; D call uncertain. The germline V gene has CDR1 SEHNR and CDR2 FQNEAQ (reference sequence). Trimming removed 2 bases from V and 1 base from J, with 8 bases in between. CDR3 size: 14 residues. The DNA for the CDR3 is TGTGCCAGCAGCTTAAATGACTTTAACTATGGCTACACCTTC. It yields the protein CASSLNDFNYGYTF.